The TCR beta chain described here comes from a study of CD8 T cells in ankylosing spondylitis. Study-wide results and caveats: What seemed typical of ankylosing spondylitis blood was a TCR beta motif built from eight highly homologous variants. In reactive arthritis synovial fluid and blood, some motif variants had been reported before. From matched ankylosing spondylitis synovial fluid, disease-linked clones were reportedly recovered at significantly enriched levels.

There are a few counts of this clonotype. No antigen is known for it. From germline, CDR1 is MDHEN and CDR2 SYDVKM. Germline trimming cut 5 bases from V and 0 bases from J; bases unmatched to any gene: 13. The CDR3 extends over 17 amino acids. By quantitative 5'-RACE with molecular barcodes, the TCR beta libraries were made. TCRdb itself ran the 5' RACE reads through MiXCR, one entry per CDR3 protein. The table shows fewer than 350,000 distinct CDR3 sequences, with 11% occurring only once. Sequencing was performed on blood, either unsorted or a sorted T cell fraction (not recorded which). This receptor was taken from a female donor with ankylosing spondylitis or in good health (not recorded which). V usage is TRBV28 and J usage is TRBJ2-7; 7 nucleotides agree with TRBD2. In DNA, the CDR3 is TGTGCCAGCAGTCCTACGGCCCGGGGGGTGAGCTCCTACGAGCAGTACTTC. Translated, it gives CASSPTARGVSSYEQYF.